This is a list of T cell receptor beta chains from one sample in a study of cytomegalovirus exposure and HLA in healthy donors. Some clones are missing from TCRdb's copy, which holds only in-frame ones; the method was immunoSEQ multiplex PCR. The sample lists approximately 150,000 clones, more than 65% occurring once. The sample taken for sequencing was PBMCs. The receptors come from a woman aged 45-60 years in good health and CMV-seronegative. Both conserved end residues are part of each CDR3. The order of the fields is clone size, D gene, V gene, J gene, CDR3 DNA, CDR3 protein. A D gene is named only where the DNA matches it firmly. Clone size is stated in some rows and not others, as once, few, many or a class when expanded.

clone_size: NA; d_call: NA; v_call: TRBV4-2; j_call: TRBJ1-2; cdr3_nt: TGTGCCAGCAGCCAAGATCGAACAGGGACGGGCTATGGCTACACCTTC; cdr3_aa: CASSQDRTGTGYGYTF
clone_size: NA; d_call: NA; v_call: TRBV29-1; j_call: TRBJ1-2; cdr3_nt: TGCAGCGTTGAACTACTCTCGGGGTATGGCTACACCTTC; cdr3_aa: CSVELLSGYGYTF
clone_size: NA; d_call: NA; v_call: TRBV19; j_call: TRBJ1-6; cdr3_nt: TGTGCCAGTAGCGCACAGGTTACGATCCCCCTCCACTTT; cdr3_aa: CASSAQVTIPLHF
clone_size: NA; d_call: NA; v_call: TRBV28; j_call: TRBJ1-5; cdr3_nt: TGTGCCAGCAGTTTAGGGACATTGGATCAGCCCCAGCATTTT; cdr3_aa: CASSLGTLDQPQHF
clone_size: once; d_call: NA; v_call: TRBV7-2; j_call: TRBJ2-1; cdr3_nt: TGTGCCAGCAGTAACAGGCGTAGGGGGGGCTTCGACAATGAGCAGTTCTTC; cdr3_aa: CASSNRRRGGFDNEQFF
clone_size: few; d_call: NA; v_call: TRBV11-2; j_call: TRBJ2-6; cdr3_nt: TGTGCCAGCAGCTTAGCCCTCAGGGGCTCTGGGGCCAACGTCCTGACTTTC; cdr3_aa: CASSLALRGSGANVLTF
clone_size: NA; d_call: NA; v_call: TRBV19; j_call: TRBJ1-5; cdr3_nt: TGTGCCAGTGACACTTTTATAACTAGCAATCAGCCCCAGCATTTT; cdr3_aa: CASDTFITSNQPQHF
clone_size: once; d_call: NA; v_call: TRBV28; j_call: TRBJ2-6; cdr3_nt: TGTGCCAGCAGTTCAAGGGGGTATGGGGCCAACGTCCTGACTTTC; cdr3_aa: CASSSRGYGANVLTF
clone_size: NA; d_call: NA; v_call: TRBV28; j_call: TRBJ2-1; cdr3_nt: TGTGCCAGCATTGGAGCTACGAGCTACAATGAGCAGTTCTTC; cdr3_aa: CASIGATSYNEQFF
clone_size: NA; d_call: TRBD1; v_call: TRBV5-6; j_call: TRBJ1-5; cdr3_nt: TGTGCCAGCAGCTTTCGACAGGGCAAATATAGCAATCAGCCCCAGCATTTT; cdr3_aa: CASSFRQGKYSNQPQHF
clone_size: NA; d_call: TRBD1; v_call: TRBV5-6; j_call: TRBJ2-7; cdr3_nt: TGTGCCAGCAGCTTGGCGCAGGGGGCTTCCCTCGAGCAGTACTTC; cdr3_aa: CASSLAQGASLEQYF